What follows are 17 T cell receptor beta chains derived from one specimen sequenced in a study of cytomegalovirus exposure and HLA in healthy donors. Vbeta (60) and Jbeta (13) primers were used in the PCR. Only in-frame clones appear in the TCRdb table, and some are missing; sequencing was by immunoSEQ multiplex PCR. The sample records about 130,000 clones, 17% being singletons. Sequencing was carried out using PBMCs. The receptor set was obtained from a female donor in good health and CMV-seropositive.

V gene TRBV7-9 combines with J gene TRBJ2-1, with D possibly TRBD2 on 8 matching bases. In germline, CDR1 is SEHNR, CDR2 FQNEAQ (reference sequence). V was shortened by 5 bases and J by 4 bases, with 15 bases between the two germline ends. This CDR3 region has 15 residues. The CDR3 region is CASSRREGAYNEQFF. CDR3 bases: TGTGCCAGCAGCCGTCGGGAGGGGGCTTACAATGAGCAGTTCTTC.

The J gene is TRBJ2-6, the V gene TRBV7-9; no clear D. CDR1 is SEHNR and CDR2 is FQNEAQ in the germline V gene (reference sequence). V lost 2 bases to trimming and J lost 4 bases, with 6 bases between them. CDR3 length equals 14 residues. CDR3 coding DNA: TGTGCCAGCAGCTTAAGAGTGGGGGCCAACGTCCTGACTTTC. This translates into CASSLRVGANVLTF.

This chain connects TRBV29-1 to TRBJ1-2; TRBD1 agrees at 8 bases. The CDR3 spans 17 residues. With V trimmed by 5 bases and J by 1 base, 15 bases remained unmatched. Germline values: CDR1 SQVTM, CDR2 ANQGSEA. CDR3 sequence: CSVILVKGQDHNYGYTF. CDR3 in DNA: TGCAGCGTTATCTTGGTGAAGGGACAGGACCATAACTATGGCTACACCTTC. Together with reference TRBV29-1 and TRBJ1-2, the CDR3 gives the full variable domain: SAVISQKPSRDICQRGTSLTIQCQVDSQVTMMFWYRQQPGQSLTLIATANQGSEATYESGFVIDKFPISRPNLTFSTLTVSNMSPEDSSIYLCSVILVKGQDHNYGYTFGSGTRLTVV.

This clone appeared a few times. The chain joins TRBV4-3 to TRBJ1-1; D call uncertain. Germline V gene lookup returns CDR1 LGHNA and CDR2 YSLEER. V was trimmed by 1 base and J by 2 bases, leaving 14 bases between them. The CDR3 is made up of 16 amino acids. The CDR3 reads CASSQVARTQNTEAFF. The CDR3 nucleotides read TGCGCCAGCAGCCAAGTAGCGCGGACTCAAAACACTGAAGCTTTCTTT.

This clone was counted between two and nine times. The chain links TRBV2 to TRBJ2-3, with 7 positions matching TRBD2. CDR3 length: 17 residues. The germline CDR1 and CDR2 sequences are SNHLY and FYNNEI. V shed 3 bases and J 4 bases; nucleotides not matched to a gene: 13. CDR3 nucleotide sequence: TGTGCCAGCAGTGAGTCTATGGGGGAGGGCCGTGCAGATACGCAGTATTTT. Translating gives CASSESMGEGRADTQYF.

J is TRBJ1-5 and V is TRBV5-1; weak D call: TRBD1 (6 bases). The CDR3 is 14 amino acids. V was trimmed by 0 bases and J by 6 bases, leaving 10 bases between them. CDR1 and CDR2 (germline): SGHRS, YFSETQ. CDR3 sequence: CASSLDQGTQPQHF. In DNA form, the CDR3 reads TGCGCCAGCAGCTTGGACCAGGGGACTCAGCCCCAGCATTTT. Full variable domain (missing parts from reference TRBV5-1 and TRBJ1-5): KAGVTQTPRYLIKTRGQQVTLSCSPISGHRSVSWYQQTPGQGLQFLFEYFSETQRNKGNFPGRFSGRQFSNSRSEMNVSTLELGDSALYLCASSLDQGTQPQHFGDGTRLSIL.

This clone was recorded many times. The chain carries TRBV2 and TRBJ2-5; the match to TRBD2 covers 15 bases. The CDR3 has 14 amino acids. Germline CDR1 and CDR2: SNHLY and FYNNEI. V lost 4 bases, J lost 7 bases, and 1 base stayed unmatched. The CDR3 DNA follows: TGTGCCAGCAGTGGGACTAGCGGGGGGGGGACCCAGTACTTC. Translated: CASSGTSGGGTQYF.

The chain joins TRBV4-3 to TRBJ2-7, with 7 nucleotides matching TRBD2. The CDR3 loop spans 15 amino acids. Trimming removed 1 base from V and 4 bases from J; junction bases left unmatched: 7. CDR1 is LGHNA, CDR2 YSLEER, per germline. The CDR3 reads CASSQGPGGGYEQYF. Here the CDR3 DNA reads TGCGCCAGCAGCCAAGGACCGGGGGGAGGTTACGAGCAGTACTTC.

A few counts support this clone. The V and J genes are TRBV30 and TRBJ2-5; maybe TRBD2 (5 bases). Deletions cut 0 bases from V and 2 bases from J, with 10 bases between. Germline V CDR1 and CDR2: GTSNPN, SVGIG (reference sequence). The CDR3 totals 14 residues. CDR3 DNA: TGTGCCTGGAGTGTACTAGGCAATCAAGAGACCCAGTACTTC. Encoded protein: CAWSVLGNQETQYF.

The V call is TRBV28, the J call TRBJ2-1; 9 positions agree with TRBD1. Germline CDR1 MDHEN, CDR2 SYDVKM. The CDR3 extends over 17 amino acids. V was clipped by 4 bases and J by 7 bases; unmatched bases: 14. The DNA of the CDR3 is TGTGCCAGCAGTTCAACTTCCGGGACAGGGAAGCAGAATGAGCAGTTCTTC. It encodes CASSSTSGTGKQNEQFF.

In this sample, this clone turned up a few times. The chain is built from TRBV30 and TRBJ1-4; D might be TRBD1 (6 bases). This CDR3 is 13 amino acids long. The V and J ends lost 7 bases and 5 bases respectively, with 14 bases between them. Germline V CDR1 and CDR2: GTSNPN, SVGIG (reference sequence). The CDR3 DNA reads TGTGCCTCCGGACAGCGCTTAAATGAAAAACTGTTTTTT. This sequence encodes CASGQRLNEKLFF.

The chain recombines TRBV7-3 with TRBJ2-3, with D perhaps matching TRBD1 (5 bases). Between the trimmed V and J ends, which lost 5 bases and 8 bases, there was a span of 20 bases. There are 15 residues in the CDR3. The germline CDR1 and CDR2 sequences are SGHTA and FQGTGA. The CDR3 nucleotides read TGTGCCAGCAGCGCGCCGGCTAGTGGACACGTTACGCAGTATTTT. Residues: CASSAPASGHVTQYF.

The rearrangement joins TRBV9 to TRBJ1-6; D call uncertain. V dropped 0 bases and J dropped 10 bases, with 11 bases sitting between them. The CDR3 length is 14 residues. Per the germline V gene, CDR1 is SGDLS and CDR2 is YYNGEE. In DNA, the CDR3 is TGTGCCAGCAGCGTAGACCGGCGGGAATCACCCCTCCACTTT. Protein product: CASSVDRRESPLHF.

The V and J genes are TRBV9 and TRBJ2-3; 11 positions agree with TRBD2. The J segment lost 4 bases and the V segment lost 2 bases, leaving 3 bases of the junction unmatched. Germline CDR1 is SGDLS and CDR2 is YYNGEE. The CDR3 sequence is 15 residues long. CDR3 DNA: TGTGCCAGCAGCGTTAGCGGGGGGGGGTCAGATACGCAGTATTTT. Protein sequence: CASSVSGGGSDTQYF.

This chain joins TRBV6-6 and TRBJ2-5, with a tentative D call TRBD2 (6 bases). This CDR3 has 14 residues. The V end lost 7 bases, the J end lost 8 bases, and 20 bases lay between the germline ends. Germline-derived CDR1 and CDR2 are MNHNY and SVGAGI (reference sequence). The CDR3 spells CASMWDWSIATQYF. DNA of the CDR3: TGTGCCAGCATGTGGGACTGGTCAATAGCAACCCAGTACTTC.

In this sample, this clone turned up a few times. The CDR3 DNA follows: TGTGCCATCAGTAGCAGGGGGCCAAACTATGGCTACACCTTC. It translates to CAISSRGPNYGYTF. The V gene is TRBV10-3, the J gene TRBJ1-2, with 8 positions matching TRBD1. V lost 5 bases to trimming and J lost 2 bases; unmatched junction nucleotides: 4. The CDR3 loop spans 14 amino acids. Germline V lookup: CDR1 ENHRY, CDR2 SYGVKD.

This clone showed up just a few times. The V gene is TRBV11-2, the J gene TRBJ2-7; D gene ambiguous. Trimming took off 3 bases at V and 3 bases at J, with 9 bases between the two ends. The CDR3 spans 13 residues. CDR1 is SGHAT, CDR2 FQNNGV, per germline. CDR3 coding DNA: TGTGCCAGCAGCTTCGACACCTTCTACGAGCAGTACTTC. It codes for CASSFDTFYEQYF.